This T cell receptor beta chain was identified during a study of T cells in Graves' hyperthyroidism and ophthalmopathy. Patients were excluded because of uncontrolled infection, other autoimmune disease, pregnancy or lactation. Regions amplified from RNA transcripts were the TCR beta CDR3 regions. Initially, a first-round RT-PCR of the TCR CDR3 employed the HTBI primer set. TCRdb redid the calling of the multiplex PCR reads with MiXCR, one entry per CDR3 protein. The sample lists around 240,000 distinct CDR3 sequences; roughly 15% were seen once. Broader study findings: Blood also carried most thyroid clonotypes expanded above 0.001. Progression to ophthalmopathy was predicted a median of 6.5 months early.

Turning to this clonotype: Its specificity is not known.

The TCR sequence derives from a woman younger than 35 with Graves' ophthalmopathy. The sequencing input was blood.

CDR3 protein: CASSLFGGAGTGELFF. CDR3 nucleotide sequence: TGTGCCAGCAGCTTGTTCGGGGGGGCAGGCACCGGGGAGCTGTTTTTT. J is TRBJ2-2 and V is TRBV5-4; 8 bases agree with TRBD2. V trimming: 1 base; J trimming: 4 bases; junction bases outside the gene matches: 6. The CDR3 has 16 residues. The germline V gene has CDR1 SGHNT and CDR2 YYREEE (reference sequence).